This TCR beta chain appears in the sequencing data of a study of regulatory T cells in long-lasting Graves disease. Arm-PCR with iRepertoire HTBI primers amplified the CDR3 regions for these TCR beta libraries. TCRdb re-called the multiplex PCR reads with MiXCR, one entry per CDR3 protein. The table has around 330,000 distinct CDR3 sequences, 15% to 20% seen once; the top ten hold about two fifths. The CDR3 is 15 amino acids. The V end was cut by 3 bases, the J end by 6 bases, with 14 bases between. Germline values: CDR1 SNHLY, CDR2 FYNNEI. Broader study findings: Accuracy may have been reduced by the small sample size. When disease was persistent, TRBV28, TRBJ1-2 and TRBJ2-5 were the favored segments. Whereas 950 to 1,000 public clonotypes were shared by new patients, persistent patients shared more, at approximately 2,700.

This clonotype occurred many times. The antigen remains unidentified. Specified time point: newly diagnosed GD, antithyroid drugs for less than 3 months. From PBMCs, RNA was extracted and then used to make the TCR library. The specimen comprised peripheral blood mononuclear cells (PBMCs), sampled at new diagnosis, from a patient treated with antithyroid drugs. This receptor was taken from a female donor with Graves disease. The chain carries TRBV2 and TRBJ1-4, with D tentatively TRBD1 (5 bases). The CDR3 DNA is TGTGCCAGCAGTGAGGGGGTAGGTGGTGATGAAAAACTGTTTTTT. It codes for CASSEGVGGDEKLFF.